Following are 21 T cell receptor beta chains from one sample sequenced in a study of T cell responses to AZD1222 COVID-19 vaccine (dated by TCRdb to the early 2020s). Library construction relied on the immunoSEQ multiplex PCR assay. The source is immuneACCESS, and TCRdb retained only in-frame sequences with V and J called. Part of the clones is not carried over; for the studies checked, unresolved V genes explain less than half of this, and the remainder is unexplained. The table for this sample lists 130,000 or so clones; about 94% of them were counted only once. Roughly 4% of the sample belongs to the ten largest clones. What the time point label conveys for this sample: about 28 days (+/-7) after the second vaccine dose. The sample was peripheral blood, taken 28 days after the second AZD1222 dose. These receptors originate from an adult who received the AZD1222 COVID-19 vaccine.

The J gene is TRBJ2-1, the V gene TRBV28; D is ambiguous. Trimming stripped 9 bases from V and 6 bases from J, with 15 bases between. This CDR3 contains 13 residues. CDR1 is MDHEN and CDR2 is SYDVKM in the germline V gene. The DNA for the CDR3 is TGTGCCAGTTGGGGTCCGTTAGGCAATGAGCAGTTCTTC. It yields the protein CASWGPLGNEQFF.

This chain joins TRBV5-4 and TRBJ2-1; D possibly corresponds to TRBD2 (5 bases). V was pared by 4 bases and J by 9 bases, with 11 bases between. The length of the CDR3 is 12 residues. Germline V CDR1 and CDR2: SGHNT, YYREEE (reference sequence). The CDR3 DNA reads TGTGCCAGCAGCCCTGGACTGAGTGAGCAGTTCTTC. It specifies CASSPGLSEQFF.

This chain connects TRBV7-8 to TRBJ1-6; D possibly corresponds to TRBD1 (6 bases). Looked up from germline, CDR1 is SGHVS and CDR2 is FQNEAQ. V lost 3 bases and J 9 bases, leaving 12 bases between the germline ends. The CDR3 spans 14 residues. CDR3 coding DNA: TGTGCCAGCAGCTTGGGTCAGGGGAGTTCACCCCTCCACTTT. It encodes CASSLGQGSSPLHF.

The chain combines TRBV2 with TRBJ1-5; D remains unclear. The V and J ends lost 9 bases and 10 bases respectively, with 4 bases between them. Germline-derived CDR1 and CDR2 are SNHLY and FYNNEI. The CDR3 spans 8 residues. The CDR3 sequence: CARGPQHF. DNA for the CDR3: TGTGCCAGAGGACCCCAGCATTTT.

This clone was detected once. The chain joins TRBV4-1 to TRBJ1-2; D is unresolved. The V end lost 10 bases, the J end lost 2 bases, and 14 bases lay between the germline ends. From germline, CDR1 is MGHRA and CDR2 YSYEKL. This CDR3 is 13 amino acids long. CDR3 bases: TGCGCCACCTCCCAGCACCTCAACTATGGCTACACCTTC. It encodes CATSQHLNYGYTF.

In its sample, this clone was seen once. The chain employs TRBV7-2 and TRBJ2-1; 9 positions agree with TRBD1. This CDR3 comprises 16 residues. V was clipped by 4 bases and J by 3 bases; unmatched bases: 7. Looked up from germline, CDR1 is SGHTA and CDR2 is FQGNSA. CDR3 residues: CASSSETGGSYNEQFF. CDR3 nucleotides: TGTGCCAGCAGCTCTGAGACAGGGGGTAGCTACAATGAGCAGTTCTTC.

The J gene is TRBJ2-7, the V gene TRBV21-1; TRBD1, as called in the table, went unchecked against the DNA. TRBV21-1 is labeled a pseudogene. The CDR3 runs to 15 residues. The CDR3 nucleotides are TGTGCCAGCAGCCCTGGACAGTCCCATGAAGGGCAGCAGTACTTC. Residues: CASSPGQSHEGQQYF.

The genes are TRBV3-1 (or the pseudogene TRBV3-2) and TRBJ2-5, with 9 bases identical to TRBD2. Germline CDR1 reads LGHDT; CDR2 reads YNNKEL (reference sequence). The CDR3 runs to 15 residues. V gave up 1 base and J gave up 2 bases; unmatched junction bases: 2. The CDR3 spells CASSQGLAVQETQYF. DNA of the CDR3: TGTGCCAGCAGCCAAGGACTAGCGGTTCAAGAGACCCAGTACTTC.

V and J are TRBV10-3 and TRBJ1-1; 7 nucleotides agree with TRBD1. This CDR3 is built from 14 residues. CDR1 is ENHRY, CDR2 SYGVKD, per germline. V lost 6 bases, J lost 4 bases, and 8 bases stayed unmatched. The chain's CDR3 is CAISIQGTATEAFF. The CDR3 bases are TGTGCCATCAGCATACAGGGGACGGCCACTGAAGCTTTCTTT.

This CDR3 reads CASSYPGQGAHEQYF. CDR3 nucleotides: TGTGCCAGCAGTTATCCGGGACAGGGGGCCCACGAGCAGTACTTC. The rearrangement joins TRBV28 to TRBJ2-7; 12 nucleotides agree with TRBD1. CDR3 length equals 15 residues. V was clipped by 4 bases and J by 5 bases; unmatched bases: 6. The germline V gene encodes CDR1 MDHEN and CDR2 SYDVKM.

The rearrangement uses TRBV12-3 or TRBV12-4 and TRBJ1-1; D is possibly TRBD1 (5 bases). Trimming removed 5 bases at V and 6 bases at J, with 13 bases between. CDR3 length: 13 amino acids. CDR3 DNA sequence: TGTGCCAGCAGTCCTCAGGGTGAGGCTGAAGCTTTCTTT. Translation gives CASSPQGEAEAFF.

The chain couples TRBV13 to TRBJ2-2; D is unresolved. V was pared by 3 bases and J by 6 bases, with 11 bases between. This CDR3 is 14 amino acids long. Germline lookup yields CDR1 PRHDT and CDR2 FYEKMQ (reference sequence). The CDR3 DNA reads as TGTGCCAGCAGCTTCGGGTCCTTTCCCGGGGAGCTGTTTTTT. Encoded protein: CASSFGSFPGELFF.

V usage is TRBV28 and J usage is TRBJ1-1; 9 nucleotides line up with TRBD1. The CDR3 spans 13 residues. V dropped 7 bases and J dropped 4; count of bases not matched to a gene: 4. The germline CDR1 and CDR2 sequences are MDHEN and SYDVKM. The DNA for the CDR3 is TGTGCCAGCAACAGGGGGCTAGGCACTGAAGCTTTCTTT. It encodes CASNRGLGTEAFF.

The chain links TRBV6-2 or TRBV6-3 to TRBJ1-1; possible D gene TRBD1, 5 bases. The germline V and J ends were trimmed by 2 bases and 0 bases, with 10 bases remaining between them. The CDR3 is made up of 15 amino acids. CDR1 is MNHEY, CDR2 SVGEGT, per germline. The CDR3 DNA sequence: TGTGCCAGCAGTTACCCCCAGGGCTTGAACACTGAAGCTTTCTTT. Translated, it gives CASSYPQGLNTEAFF.

The rearrangement uses TRBV4-3 and TRBJ2-5; 10 nucleotides match TRBD2. This CDR3 comprises 17 residues. The V gene's germline CDR1 is LGHNA and CDR2 YSLEER. The J segment lost 4 bases and the V segment lost 0 bases, leaving 8 bases of the junction unmatched. CDR3 loop: CASSQETGAGGPETQYF. CDR3 DNA sequence: TGCGCCAGCAGCCAAGAAACAGGAGCGGGAGGGCCAGAGACCCAGTACTTC.

This clone was observed a single time. The V call is TRBV9, the J call TRBJ1-2; D is unresolved. V was shortened by 8 bases and J by 4 bases, with 9 bases between the two germline ends. The CDR3 consists of 11 residues. Germline values: CDR1 SGDLS, CDR2 YYNGEE. CDR3 sequence reads: CASQNLYGYTF. The CDR3 DNA is TGTGCCAGTCAGAACCTCTATGGCTACACCTTC.

The chain is built from TRBV5-1 and TRBJ2-2; 13 bases align to TRBD2. Trimming cost V 3 bases and J 5 bases; bases outside gene matches: 4. The length of the CDR3 is 16 residues. Per germline, CDR1 SGHRS and CDR2 YFSETQ. This chain's CDR3 is CASSSQGLAGTGELFF. The CDR3 bases are TGCGCCAGCAGCTCTCAGGGACTAGCGGGGACCGGGGAGCTGTTTTTT.

The V gene is TRBV19, the J gene TRBJ1-6, with D tentatively TRBD1 (5 bases). The CDR3 has 15 residues. Trimming removed 1 base at V and 13 bases at J, with 17 bases between. CDR1 is LNHDA, CDR2 SQIVND, per germline (reference sequence). The CDR3: CASSIGGTGDAPLHF. DNA of the CDR3: TGTGCCAGTAGTATAGGAGGGACGGGGGATGCCCCCCTCCACTTT.

The V and J genes are TRBV7-2 and TRBJ1-2, with TRBD1 identical over 7 bases. Germline CDR1 is SGHTA and CDR2 is FQGNSA. This CDR3 is 16 amino acids long. The ends lost 5 bases at V and 4 bases at J; junction bases unmatched: 13. The CDR3 sequence: CASSPSGSGQIYGYTF. The CDR3 nucleotides read TGTGCCAGCAGCCCCTCGGGCTCGGGACAGATCTATGGCTACACCTTC.

V usage is TRBV12-5 and J usage is TRBJ1-1; D is uncertain. The CDR3 sequence is 13 residues long. In germline, CDR1 is LGHNT, CDR2 FRNRAP. The V gene lost 6 bases and the J gene lost 6 bases, with 14 bases spanning the gap. DNA for the CDR3: TGTGCTAGTGGAGCGGGAGCCAGCCCTGAAGCTTTCTTT. Its protein product is CASGAGASPEAFF. The whole variable domain, remainder taken from reference TRBV12-5 and TRBJ1-1, is DARVTQTPRHKVTEMGQEVTMRCQPILGHNTVFWYRQTMMQGLELLAYFRNRAPLDDSGMPKDRFSAEMPDATLATLKIQPSEPRDSAVYFCASGAGASPEAFFGQGTRLTVV.

The V and J genes are TRBV27 and TRBJ1-3; 10 bases match TRBD1. Germline V gives CDR1 MNHEY, CDR2 SMNVEV (reference sequence). The V and J ends lost 5 bases and 0 bases, in that order; junction bases with no gene match: 1. This CDR3 has 15 amino acids. The CDR3 DNA reads TGTGCCAGCAGTCGGGACAGGGGCTCTGGAAACACCATATATTTT. This gives the protein CASSRDRGSGNTIYF.